The rows below give T cell receptor beta chains drawn from one sample of a study of identical twins. TCRdb reanalysed the 5' RACE reads using MiXCR and keeps one entry per CDR3 protein. The data hold some 1,700,000 distinct CDR3 sequences, with under 35% observed a single time. Sequencing input: cord blood. These receptor sequences come from a newborn girl in good health. Both conserved end residues are part of each CDR3. A D gene is named only where the DNA matches it firmly. Clone size is shown for a subset of rows, as once, few, many or a class of expanded clone.

clone_size d_call j_call v_call cdr3_nt cdr3_aa
. . TRBJ1-4 TRBV7-9 TGTGCCAGCAGCTTCGACGGAGGTAATGAAAAACTGTTTTTT CASSFDGGNEKLFF
. . TRBJ2-3 TRBV7-6 TGTGCCAGCAGCTTAATTCGAAGGGGAGATACGCAGTATTTT CASSLIRRGDTQYF
. TRBD2 TRBJ2-1 TRBV29-1 TGCAGCGTTGAAGGGGCTAGCGGGGGGTACAATGAGCAGTTCTTC CSVEGASGGYNEQFF
. TRBD1 TRBJ1-3 TRBV4-1 TGCGCCAGCAGCCTTGGGACAGGCGCTGGAAACACCATATATTTT CASSLGTGAGNTIYF
. TRBD2 TRBJ2-7 TRBV3-1 TGTGCCAGCAGCCAACTAGCGGGAGGTTACGAGCAGAACTTC CASSQLAGGYEQNF
. TRBD1 TRBJ2-7 TRBV28 TGTGCCAGCTCACCAAATTGGGACAGGGGCTACGAGCAGTACTTC CASSPNWDRGYEQYF
few . TRBJ2-1 TRBV6-2/TRBV6-3 TGTGCCAGCAGTTTCGGACAGCCCAGATACAATGAGCAGTTCTTC CASSFGQPRYNEQFF
. . TRBJ1-2 TRBV6-2/TRBV6-3 TGTGCCAGCAGTGACAGTATCGGAGGCTACACCTTC CASSDSIGGYTF
few TRBD1 TRBJ1-2 TRBV5-1 TGCGCCAGCAGCTTGGGACAGGGAGGATTGGGCTACACCTTC CASSLGQGGLGYTF
many . TRBJ2-1 TRBV7-2 TGTGCCAGCAGCTTATTTACGCAGGGGTACAATGAGCAGTTCTTC CASSLFTQGYNEQFF
few . TRBJ2-7 TRBV28 TGTGCCAGCAGTTTTGGGAGGCGAATTGCCCTGTTAGGAAGAGACTACGAGCAGTACTTC CASSFGRRIALLGRDYEQYF
. . TRBJ1-2 TRBV3-1 TGTGCCAGCAGCCAAAGCCCCATCTATGGCTACACCTTC CASSQSPIYGYTF
. . TRBJ1-1 TRBV6-2/TRBV6-3 TGTGCCAGCAGTACTATAACAGGTGGCACTGAAGCTTTCTTT CASSTITGGTEAFF
. . TRBJ2-1 TRBV10-3 TGTGCCATCTCCCTCCAGGGGGGGAATGAGCAGTTCTTC CAISLQGGNEQFF
few . TRBJ2-1 TRBV4-2 TGTGCCAGCAGCCAAGCTTACCCCGCACTAGGGGGTGAGCAGTTCTTC CASSQAYPALGGEQFF
. . TRBJ1-3 TRBV7-8 TGTGCCAGCAGCCGCCGGGCCCGCGCTGGAAACACCATATATTTT CASSRRARAGNTIYF
. . TRBJ1-1 TRBV5-1 TGCGCCACCGGACCGGGGGGTAACACTGAAGCTTTCTTT CATGPGGNTEAFF
. . TRBJ2-7 TRBV2 TGTGCCAGCAAAAACAGGGAGAGCTCCTACGAGCTGTACTTC CASKNRESSYELYF
many . TRBJ2-1 TRBV4-1 TGCGCCAGCAGACCCCCCGGGAGCTCCTACAATGAGCAGTTCTTC CASRPPGSSYNEQFF
. TRBD2 TRBJ2-1 TRBV7-2 TGTGCCAGCAGCTTAGTAGTTCTAGCGGGAGGCAATGAGCAGTGCTTC CASSLVVLAGGNEQCF